The rows below give T cell receptor beta chains drawn from one sample of a study of regulatory T cells in long-lasting Graves disease. TCRdb fed the multiplex PCR reads into MiXCR, producing one record per CDR3 protein. The sample holds about 530,000 distinct CDR3 sequences, roughly 16% seen once. The same data also contributed to another study, on T cells in Graves' hyperthyroidism and ophthalmopathy.

The sequencing used peripheral blood mononuclear cells (PBMCs), collected at new diagnosis, from a patient treated with antithyroid drugs. The receptor set was obtained from a middle-aged woman with Graves disease. Each CDR3 is given with its conserved first and last residue. The D gene is left open where the match is weak. Expanded clones get a size class; other rows say once, few or many, or leave the size out.

j_call,d_call,v_call,clone_size,cdr3_nt,cdr3_aa
TRBJ1-1,NA,TRBV30,NA,TGTGCCTGGACTGTAACCGGAGTGGGAGCTTTCTTT,CAWTVTGVGAFF
TRBJ1-5,NA,TRBV19,NA,TGTGCCAGCAACCGGGACATTAGCAATCAGCCCCAGCATTTT,CASNRDISNQPQHF
TRBJ2-5,TRBD2,TRBV15,many,TGTGCCACCAGCAGAGCCCTAATCGAAGATTGGCGGGGGGATCAAGAGACCCAGTACTTC,CATSRALIEDWRGDQETQYF
TRBJ2-1,NA,TRBV10-3,few,TGTGCCATCACCGCCGGGACACTGTACAATGAGCAGTTCTTC,CAITAGTLYNEQFF
TRBJ1-1,NA,TRBV19,NA,TGTGCCAGTAGTATGACAGACTTCACTGAAGCTTTCTTT,CASSMTDFTEAFF
TRBJ2-7,TRBD1,TRBV12-3/TRBV12-4,many,TGTGCCAGCAGTTGGGGACAGGTGTCCTACGAGCAGTACTTC,CASSWGQVSYEQYF
TRBJ1-1,NA,TRBV6-5,many,TGTGCCAGCAGTTACTCGAGGAGGGGGGGCACTGAAGCTTTCTTT,CASSYSRRGGTEAFF
TRBJ1-1,NA,TRBV3-1,many,TGTGCCAGCAGCCAAGCAATTGGTATGGCTGAAGCTTTCTTT,CASSQAIGMAEAFF
TRBJ2-3,NA,TRBV12-3/TRBV12-4,many,TGTGCCAGCAATCTGGGACGGGGCGCAGATACGCAGTATTTT,CASNLGRGADTQYF
TRBJ1-2,TRBD1,TRBV11-2,medium-sized,TGTGCCAGCAGCCTGGGGACAGGGATGGGCTACACCTTC,CASSLGTGMGYTF
TRBJ1-2,NA,TRBV12-3/TRBV12-4,many,TGTGCCAGCAGTGCGGACCCTCATGGCTACACCTTC,CASSADPHGYTF
TRBJ1-4,NA,TRBV6-1,NA,TGTGCCAGCAGTATCGGGGGGGCGAATGAAAAACTGTTTTTT,CASSIGGANEKLFF
TRBJ1-3,TRBD1,TRBV5-1,NA,TGCGCCAGCAGCTTACAGGGGGAGAGCGGAAACACCATATATTTT,CASSLQGESGNTIYF
TRBJ2-3,NA,TRBV19,many,TGTGCCAGCAGTATCAGCACAGATACGCAGTATTTT,CASSISTDTQYF
TRBJ2-4,NA,TRBV28,NA,TGTGCCAGCAGAACTACAGGTCTTGCCAAAAACATTCAGTACTTC,CASRTTGLAKNIQYF
TRBJ2-2,TRBD2,TRBV18,few,TGTGCCAGCTCACCACAACTAGCGGGGGCCACCGGGGAGCTGTTTTTT,CASSPQLAGATGELFF